Listed below are T cell receptor beta chains from one sample, sequenced in a study of T cell changes during pregnancy in multiple sclerosis. TCRdb's copy holds only in-frame clones and misses some; the assay was immunoSEQ multiplex PCR. The data show 85,000 to 100,000 clones, 85% to 95% seen once. Sequencing was performed on peripheral blood, taken after pregnancy. The receptor source for this set is a female donor with multiple sclerosis, enrolled in a pregnancy study. Each CDR3 is given with its conserved first and last residue. D genes are given only for firm matches. Where a row states a size, it is once, few, many or the class of an expanded clone; other rows omit it.

V: TRBV6-5
J: TRBJ2-7
size: once
D: .
CDR3: CASSYSEGGEQYF
DNA: TGTGCCAGCAGTTACTCGGAGGGTGGCGAGCAGTACTTC

V: TRBV2
J: TRBJ2-3
size: .
D: TRBD2
CDR3: CASSQSAAGVGDTQYF
DNA: TGTGCCAGCAGCCAGAGTGCCGCGGGAGTAGGAGATACGCAGTATTTT

V: TRBV5-6
J: TRBJ2-7
size: .
D: .
CDR3: CASSWGTAVHEQYF
DNA: TGTGCCAGCAGCTGGGGGACTGCGGTTCACGAGCAGTACTTC

V: TRBV19
J: TRBJ2-2
size: .
D: .
CDR3: CASNHRRENTGELFF
DNA: TGTGCCAGTAACCACCGACGGGAGAACACCGGGGAGCTGTTTTTT

V: TRBV5-6
J: TRBJ2-2
size: .
D: .
CDR3: CASSLEDQGLRTGELFF
DNA: TGTGCCAGCAGCTTGGAAGATCAGGGGCTAAGAACCGGGGAGCTGTTTTTT

V: TRBV7-9
J: TRBJ1-5
size: .
D: TRBD1
CDR3: CASSLATGTGPLSNQPQHF
DNA: TGTGCCAGCAGCTTAGCGACTGGGACAGGTCCTCTTAGCAATCAGCCCCAGCATTTT

V: TRBV5-1
J: TRBJ2-7
size: .
D: .
CDR3: CASSPTNNIYEQYF
DNA: TGCGCCAGCAGCCCAACTAACAATATCTACGAGCAGTACTTC

V: TRBV10-1
J: TRBJ1-1
size: once
D: TRBD1
CDR3: CASSAYRGNTEAFF
DNA: TGCGCCAGCAGTGCATACAGGGGGAACACTGAAGCTTTCTTT

V: TRBV6-5
J: TRBJ1-2
size: .
D: .
CDR3: CASTPSRVNYGYTF
DNA: TGTGCCAGCACACCCTCGAGGGTAAACTATGGCTACACCTTC

V: TRBV10-2
J: TRBJ2-1
size: .
D: TRBD2
CDR3: CASIGGDSGSNEQFF
DNA: TGCGCCAGCATCGGGGGGGACTCGGGGAGCAATGAGCAGTTCTTC

V: TRBV19
J: TRBJ2-7
size: .
D: TRBD2
CDR3: CASSRDYRYEQYF
DNA: TGTGCCAGTAGCCGGGACTACCGCTACGAGCAGTACTTC

V: TRBV28
J: TRBJ2-7
size: .
D: .
CDR3: CASSTSGLMSEQYF
DNA: TGTGCCAGCAGCACCTCGGGACTTATGAGTGAGCAGTACTTC

V: TRBV20-1
J: TRBJ2-7
size: .
D: .
CDR3: CSARRTNEQYF
DNA: TGCAGTGCTAGAAGAACAAACGAGCAGTACTTC

V: TRBV29-1
J: TRBJ2-3
size: .
D: TRBD1
CDR3: CSVAGTGALLSTDTQYF
DNA: TGCAGCGTTGCAGGGACAGGGGCCCTTCTTAGCACAGATACGCAGTATTTT

V: TRBV29-1
J: TRBJ1-4
size: .
D: .
CDR3: CSGGEKEKLFF
DNA: TGCAGCGGCGGCGAGAAGGAAAAACTGTTTTTT

V: TRBV5-1
J: TRBJ2-1
size: .
D: TRBD2
CDR3: CASSAGTSGGDPYNEQFF
DNA: TGCGCCAGCAGCGCCGGGACTAGCGGAGGGGATCCCTACAATGAGCAGTTCTTC

V: TRBV4-3
J: TRBJ1-2
size: .
D: TRBD1
CDR3: CASSQAPGQGSYGYTF
DNA: TGCGCCAGCAGCCAAGCTCCTGGACAGGGGAGCTATGGCTACACCTTC

V: TRBV4-1
J: TRBJ1-1
size: .
D: .
CDR3: CASSLQGNTEAFF
DNA: TGCGCCAGCAGCCTACAGGGGAACACTGAAGCTTTCTTT

V: TRBV12-5
J: TRBJ2-7
size: .
D: .
CDR3: CASVNRTALGNEQYF
DNA: TGTGCTAGTGTCAATCGGACAGCCTTAGGGAACGAGCAGTACTTC

V: TRBV6-1
J: TRBJ2-7
size: few
D: TRBD1
CDR3: CASSETGGPYEQYF
DNA: TGTGCCAGCAGTGAGACAGGGGGCCCTTACGAGCAGTACTTC

V: TRBV27
J: TRBJ2-7
size: .
D: .
CDR3: CASSLGGRGVYEQYF
DNA: TGTGCCAGCAGTTTAGGAGGCAGGGGAGTTTACGAGCAGTACTTC

V: TRBV13
J: TRBJ2-7
size: .
D: .
CDR3: CASSLSGEINDYEQYF
DNA: TGTGCCAGCAGCTTATCCGGGGAAATTAATGACTACGAGCAGTACTTC

V: TRBV27
J: TRBJ1-3
size: .
D: .
CDR3: CASSSRGFGNTIYF
DNA: TGTGCCAGCAGTTCCAGGGGTTTTGGAAACACCATATATTTT

V: TRBV23-1
J: TRBJ1-3
size: .
D: TRBD1
CDR3: CARVRGSSGNTIYF
DNA: TGCGCCAGAGTCAGGGGGAGCTCTGGAAACACCATATATTTT

V: TRBV27
J: TRBJ2-1
size: .
D: TRBD2
CDR3: CASSNEGLAGAGEQFF
DNA: TGTGCCAGCAGTAACGAGGGACTAGCGGGAGCGGGTGAGCAGTTCTTC